What follows is one TCR beta chain and its context. Its antigen remains unidentified. CDR3 length equals 15 residues. Looked up from germline, CDR1 is SEHNR and CDR2 is FQNEAQ (reference sequence). Trimming cost V 5 bases and J 6 bases; bases outside gene matches: 7. These data come from a study of beta chain features in type 1 diabetes. In the study overall: Sorted cells numbering under 140,000,000 were examined across all samples. Broader study findings: Significant though moderate, a shortening of TCRB CDR3s appeared in all four CD4+ subsets of Type 1 diabetes patients.

Of the isolated RNA, all was reverse transcribed, and so the sequenced material was expressed TCRB transcripts. Sequencing was performed with immunoSEQ multiplex PCR; in TCRdb, only in-frame clones are kept and a portion is missing. This table has 900,000 or so clones, roughly 16% appearing once. Sequenced material: naive CD4+ T cells from blood. The rearrangement uses TRBV7-9 and TRBJ2-5; 12 bases line up with TRBD1. The TCR comes from a woman younger than 30 in good health. The CDR3 loop reads CASSTGTGGGKTQYF. The CDR3 DNA reads TGTGCCAGCAGCACCGGGACAGGGGGCGGGAAGACCCAGTACTTC.